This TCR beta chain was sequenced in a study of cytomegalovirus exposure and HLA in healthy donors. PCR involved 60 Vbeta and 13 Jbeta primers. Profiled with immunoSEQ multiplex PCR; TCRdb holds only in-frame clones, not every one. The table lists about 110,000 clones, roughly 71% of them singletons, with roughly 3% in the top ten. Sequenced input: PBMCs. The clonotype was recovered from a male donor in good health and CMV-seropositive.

As DNA, the CDR3 is TGTGCCAGCAGCTCCCAGACTAGCGGGAGGGCCACCGGGGAGCTGTTTTTT. This translates into CASSSQTSGRATGELFF. This rearrangement joins TRBV5-4 to TRBJ2-2; 14 bases map to TRBD2. CDR3 length: 17 residues. Per germline, CDR1 SGHNT and CDR2 YYREEE (reference sequence). V shed 3 bases, J shed 4 bases, and the junction held 5 bases outside the gene matches. The variable domain in full, with the rest retrieved from reference TRBV5-4 and TRBJ2-2, is ETGVTQSPTHLIKTRGQQVTLRCSSQSGHNTVSWYQQALGQGPQFIFQYYREEENGRGNFPPRFSGLQFPNYSSELNVNALELDDSALYLCASSSQTSGRATGELFFGEGSRLTVL.